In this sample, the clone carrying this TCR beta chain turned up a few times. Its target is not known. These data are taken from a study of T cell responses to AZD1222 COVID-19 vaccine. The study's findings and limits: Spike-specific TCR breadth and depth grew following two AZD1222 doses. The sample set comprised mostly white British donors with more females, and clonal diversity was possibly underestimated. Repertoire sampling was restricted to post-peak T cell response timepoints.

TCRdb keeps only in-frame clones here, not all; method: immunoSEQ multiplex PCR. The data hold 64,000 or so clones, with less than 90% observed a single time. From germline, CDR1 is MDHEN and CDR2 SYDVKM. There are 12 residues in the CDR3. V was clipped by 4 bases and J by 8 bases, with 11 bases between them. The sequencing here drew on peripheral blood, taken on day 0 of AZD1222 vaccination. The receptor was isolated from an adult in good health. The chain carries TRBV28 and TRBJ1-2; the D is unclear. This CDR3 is CASSSAVPGYTF. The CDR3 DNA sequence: TGTGCCAGCAGTTCCGCGGTTCCGGGCTACACCTTC.